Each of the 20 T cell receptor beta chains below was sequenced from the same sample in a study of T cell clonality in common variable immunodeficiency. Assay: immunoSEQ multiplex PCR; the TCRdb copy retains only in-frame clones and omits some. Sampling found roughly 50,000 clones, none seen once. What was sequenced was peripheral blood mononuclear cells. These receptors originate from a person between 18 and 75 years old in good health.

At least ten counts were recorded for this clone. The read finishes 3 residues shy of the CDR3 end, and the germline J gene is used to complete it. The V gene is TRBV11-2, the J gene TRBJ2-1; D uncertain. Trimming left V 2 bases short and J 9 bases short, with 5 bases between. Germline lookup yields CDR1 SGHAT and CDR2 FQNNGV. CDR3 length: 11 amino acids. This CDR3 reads CASSLLTEQFF. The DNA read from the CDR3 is TGTGCCAGCAGCTTACTAACTGAG. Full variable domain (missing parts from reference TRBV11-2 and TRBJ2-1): EAGVAQSPRYKIIEKRQSVAFWCNPISGHATLYWYQQILGQGPKLLIQFQNNGVVDDSQLPKDRFSAERLKGVDSTLKIQPAKLEDSAVYLCASSLLTEQFFGPGTRLTVL.

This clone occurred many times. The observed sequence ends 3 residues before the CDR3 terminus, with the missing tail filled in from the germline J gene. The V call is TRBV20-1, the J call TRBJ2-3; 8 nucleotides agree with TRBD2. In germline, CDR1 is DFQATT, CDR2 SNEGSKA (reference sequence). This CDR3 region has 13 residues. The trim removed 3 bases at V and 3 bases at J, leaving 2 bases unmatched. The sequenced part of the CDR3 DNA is TGCAGTGCTAGCGCGGGAGGAACAGATACG. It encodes CSASAGGTDT. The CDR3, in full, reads CSASAGGTDTQYF.

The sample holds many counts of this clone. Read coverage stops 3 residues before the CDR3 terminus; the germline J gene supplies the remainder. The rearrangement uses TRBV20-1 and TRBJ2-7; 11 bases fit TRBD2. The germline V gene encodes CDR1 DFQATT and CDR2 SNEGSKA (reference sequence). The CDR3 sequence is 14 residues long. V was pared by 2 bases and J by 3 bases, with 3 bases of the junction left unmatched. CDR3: CSARTGLADYEQYF. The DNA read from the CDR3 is TGCAGTGCTAGAACGGGACTAGCGGACTACGAG.

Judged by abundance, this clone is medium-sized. The covered CDR3 bases are TGTGCCAGCAGTGGGACAGAGAACTATGGC. It translates to CASSGTENYG. The CDR3, in full, reads CASSGTENYGYTF. The genes are TRBV6-1 and TRBJ1-2, with a tentative D call TRBD1 (6 bases). The read ends 3 residues before the CDR3 terminus; that terminus is restored from the germline J gene. CDR1 and CDR2 from the germline V gene are MNHNS and SASEGT. This CDR3 contains 13 residues. V lost 4 bases to trimming and J lost 2 bases, with 8 bases between them.

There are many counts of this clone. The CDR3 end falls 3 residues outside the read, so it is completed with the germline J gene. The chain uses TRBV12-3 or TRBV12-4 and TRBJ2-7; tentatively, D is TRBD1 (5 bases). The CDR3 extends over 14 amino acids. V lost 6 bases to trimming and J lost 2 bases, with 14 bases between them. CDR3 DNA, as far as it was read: TGTGCCAGCAGACCTGACAGTTCCACCTACGAG. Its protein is CASRPDSSTYE. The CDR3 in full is CASRPDSSTYEQYF.

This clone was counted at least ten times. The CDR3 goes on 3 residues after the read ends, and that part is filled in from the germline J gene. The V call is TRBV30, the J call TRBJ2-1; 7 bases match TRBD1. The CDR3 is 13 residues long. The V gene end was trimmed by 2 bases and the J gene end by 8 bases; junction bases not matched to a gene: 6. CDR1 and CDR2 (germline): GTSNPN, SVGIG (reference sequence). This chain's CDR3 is CAWSIRTGYEQFF. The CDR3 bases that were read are TGTGCCTGGAGTATACGGACAGGTTATGAG.

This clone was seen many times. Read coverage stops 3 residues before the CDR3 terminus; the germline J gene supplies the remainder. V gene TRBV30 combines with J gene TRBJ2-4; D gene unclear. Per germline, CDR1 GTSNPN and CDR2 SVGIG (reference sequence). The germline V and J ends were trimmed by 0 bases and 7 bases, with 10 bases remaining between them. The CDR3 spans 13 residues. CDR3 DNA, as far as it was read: TGTGCCTGGAGTGTTTCTCTGGCCAACATT. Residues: CAWSVSLANI. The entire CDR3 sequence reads CAWSVSLANIQYF.

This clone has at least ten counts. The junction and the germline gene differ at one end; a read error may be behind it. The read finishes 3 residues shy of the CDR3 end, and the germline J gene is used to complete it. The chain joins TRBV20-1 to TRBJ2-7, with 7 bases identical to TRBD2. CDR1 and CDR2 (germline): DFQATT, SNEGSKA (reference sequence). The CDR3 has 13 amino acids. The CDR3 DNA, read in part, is TGCAGTGCAAGAGGGCTAGCGGACTACGAG. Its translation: CSARGLADYE. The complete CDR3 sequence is CSARGLADYEQYF.

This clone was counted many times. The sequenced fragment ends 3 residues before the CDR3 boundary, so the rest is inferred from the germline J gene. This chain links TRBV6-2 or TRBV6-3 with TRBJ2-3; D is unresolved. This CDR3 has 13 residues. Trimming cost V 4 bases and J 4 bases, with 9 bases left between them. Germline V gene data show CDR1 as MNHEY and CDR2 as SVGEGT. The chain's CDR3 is CASSLIVADTQYF. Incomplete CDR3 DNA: TGTGCCAGCAGTTTAATAGTAGCAGATACG.

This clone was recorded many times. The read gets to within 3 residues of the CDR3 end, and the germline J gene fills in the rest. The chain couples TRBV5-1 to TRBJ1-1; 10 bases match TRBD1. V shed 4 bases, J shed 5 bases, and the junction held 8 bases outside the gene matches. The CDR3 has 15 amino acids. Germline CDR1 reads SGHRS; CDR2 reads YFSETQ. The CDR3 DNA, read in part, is TGCGCCAGCAGCCCGAGACAGGGGGCAGGGACTGAA. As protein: CASSPRQGAGTE. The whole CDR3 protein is CASSPRQGAGTEAFF.

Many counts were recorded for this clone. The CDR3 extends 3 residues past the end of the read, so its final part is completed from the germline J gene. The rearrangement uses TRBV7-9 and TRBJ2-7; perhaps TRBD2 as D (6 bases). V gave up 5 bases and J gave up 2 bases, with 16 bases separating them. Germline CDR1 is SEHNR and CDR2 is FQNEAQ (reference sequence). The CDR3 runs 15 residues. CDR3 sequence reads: CASSARGTDTYEQYF. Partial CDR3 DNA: TGTGCCAGCAGCGCCCGGGGGACCGATACCTACGAG. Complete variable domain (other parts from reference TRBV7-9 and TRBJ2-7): DTGVSQNPRHKITKRGQNVTFRCDPISEHNRLYWYRQTLGQGPEFLTYFQNEAQLEKSRLLSDRFSAERPKGSFSTLEIQRTEQGDSAMYLCASSARGTDTYEQYFGPGTRLTVT.

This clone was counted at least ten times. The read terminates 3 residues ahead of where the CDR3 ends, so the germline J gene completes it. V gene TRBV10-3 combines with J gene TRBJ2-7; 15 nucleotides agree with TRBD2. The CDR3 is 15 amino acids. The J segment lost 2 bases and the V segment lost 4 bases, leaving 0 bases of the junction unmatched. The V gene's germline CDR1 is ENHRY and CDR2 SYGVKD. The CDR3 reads CAISGTSGRAYEQYF. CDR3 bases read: TGTGCCATCAGTGGGACTAGCGGGAGGGCCTACGAG.

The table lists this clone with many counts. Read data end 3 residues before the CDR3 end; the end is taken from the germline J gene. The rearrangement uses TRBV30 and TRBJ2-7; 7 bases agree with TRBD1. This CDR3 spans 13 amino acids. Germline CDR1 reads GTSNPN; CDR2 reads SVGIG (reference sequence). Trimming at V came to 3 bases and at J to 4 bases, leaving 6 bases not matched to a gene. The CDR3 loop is CAWSLGQNYEQYF. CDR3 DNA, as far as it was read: TGTGCCTGGAGCTTGGGACAGAATTACGAG.

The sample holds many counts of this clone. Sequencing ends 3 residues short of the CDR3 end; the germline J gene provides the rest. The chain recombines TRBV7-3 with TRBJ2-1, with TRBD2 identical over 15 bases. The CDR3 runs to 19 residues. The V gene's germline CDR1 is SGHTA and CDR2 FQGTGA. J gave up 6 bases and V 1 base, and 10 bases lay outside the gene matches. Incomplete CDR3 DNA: TGTGCCAGCAGCTTAATGGTCGGGGGACTAGCGGGAGGAACCAATGAG. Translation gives CASSLMVGGLAGGTNE. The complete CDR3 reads CASSLMVGGLAGGTNEQFF.

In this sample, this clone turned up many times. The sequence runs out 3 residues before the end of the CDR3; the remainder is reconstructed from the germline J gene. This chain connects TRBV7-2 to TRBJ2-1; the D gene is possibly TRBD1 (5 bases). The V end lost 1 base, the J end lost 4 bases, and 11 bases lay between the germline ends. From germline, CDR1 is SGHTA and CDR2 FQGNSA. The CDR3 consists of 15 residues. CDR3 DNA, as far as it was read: TGTGCCAGCAGCTTAGTTGGGGCGCCGTACAATGAG. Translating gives CASSLVGAPYNE. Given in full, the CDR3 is CASSLVGAPYNEQFF.

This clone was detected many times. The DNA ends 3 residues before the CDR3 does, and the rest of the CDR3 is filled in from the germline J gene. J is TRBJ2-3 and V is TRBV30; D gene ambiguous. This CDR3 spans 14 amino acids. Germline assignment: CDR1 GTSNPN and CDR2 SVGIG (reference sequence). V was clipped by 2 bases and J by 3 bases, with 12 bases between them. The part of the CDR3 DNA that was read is TGTGCCTGGAGTCCTCGGCCCGGGACAGATACG. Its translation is CAWSPRPGTDT. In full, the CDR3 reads CAWSPRPGTDTQYF.

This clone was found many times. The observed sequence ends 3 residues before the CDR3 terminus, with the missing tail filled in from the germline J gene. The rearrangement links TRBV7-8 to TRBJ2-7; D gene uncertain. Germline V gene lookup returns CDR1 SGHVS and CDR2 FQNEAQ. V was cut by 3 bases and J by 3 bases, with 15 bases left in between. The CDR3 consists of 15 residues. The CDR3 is CASSFLTPGHYEQYF. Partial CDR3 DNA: TGTGCCAGCAGCTTTCTTACCCCAGGCCACTACGAG. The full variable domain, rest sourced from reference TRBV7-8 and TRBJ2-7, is GAGVSQSPRYKVAKRGQDVALRCDPISGHVSLFWYQQALGQGPEFLTYFQNEAQLDKSGLPSDRFFAERPEGSVSTLKIQRTQQEDSAVYLCASSFLTPGHYEQYFGPGTRLTVT.

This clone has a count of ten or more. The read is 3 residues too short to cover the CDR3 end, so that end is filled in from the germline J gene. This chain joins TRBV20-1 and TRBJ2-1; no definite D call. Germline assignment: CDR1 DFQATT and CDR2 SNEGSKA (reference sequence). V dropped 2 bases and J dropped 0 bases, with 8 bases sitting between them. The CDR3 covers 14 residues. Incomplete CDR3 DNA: TGCAGTGCTAGAAACTACCGCTCCTACAATGAG. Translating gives CSARNYRSYNE. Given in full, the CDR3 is CSARNYRSYNEQFF.

Here the CDR3 reads CASSGGGTANEKLFF. CDR3 DNA (partial): TGTGCCAGCAGTGGCGGGGGGACGGCTAATGAAAAA. The V and J genes are TRBV6-1 and TRBJ1-4; tentatively, D is TRBD1 (5 bases). The CDR3 end falls 3 residues outside the read, so it is completed with the germline J gene. The V gene lost 4 bases and the J gene lost 3 bases, with 12 bases spanning the gap. CDR1 is MNHNS, CDR2 SASEGT, per germline. There are 15 residues in the CDR3.

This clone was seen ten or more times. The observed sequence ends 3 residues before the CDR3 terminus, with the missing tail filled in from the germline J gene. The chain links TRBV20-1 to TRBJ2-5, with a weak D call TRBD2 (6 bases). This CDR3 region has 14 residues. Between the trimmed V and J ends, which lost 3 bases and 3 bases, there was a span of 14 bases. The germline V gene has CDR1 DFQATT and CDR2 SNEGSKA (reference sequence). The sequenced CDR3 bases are TGCAGTGCTAGTAGCCGGGACTTTGAAGAGACC. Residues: CSASSRDFEET. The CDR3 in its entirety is CSASSRDFEETQYF.